This TCR beta chain was profiled in a study of Ad26.COV2.S vaccination and SARS-CoV-2 variants. Study-wide background: The study gave Ad26.COV2.S intramuscularly, once or twice 56 days apart. Study-wide results and limits: Vaccine recipients surpassed placebo recipients in spike-specific TCR breadth.

Germline V gives CDR1 KGHSH, CDR2 LQKENI. This CDR3 has 14 amino acids. V lost 4 bases, J lost 0 bases, and 9 bases lay in between. Treatment given: about 20 received Ad26.COV2.S at low or high dose, single or two shots; about five received placebo; per-sample allocation not given. Day 63 following the first vaccine or placebo injection was when the samples were taken. Libraries were prepared by immunoSEQ multiplex PCR; TCRdb keeps only in-frame clonotypes and omits some of them. Here the sample spans about 400,000 clones, about four fifths being singletons. With regard to this clone: Its target is not known.

The receptor comes from a person aged 18-65 years who received the Ad26.COV2.S COVID-19 vaccine or a placebo. Sequencing was performed on peripheral blood, taken in a trial of Ad26.COV2.S vaccine versus placebo. The chain is built from TRBV18 and TRBJ1-1; D is uncertain. The DNA for the CDR3 is TGTGCCAGCTCACGCGACCGGATGAACACTGAAGCTTTCTTT. This codes for CASSRDRMNTEAFF.